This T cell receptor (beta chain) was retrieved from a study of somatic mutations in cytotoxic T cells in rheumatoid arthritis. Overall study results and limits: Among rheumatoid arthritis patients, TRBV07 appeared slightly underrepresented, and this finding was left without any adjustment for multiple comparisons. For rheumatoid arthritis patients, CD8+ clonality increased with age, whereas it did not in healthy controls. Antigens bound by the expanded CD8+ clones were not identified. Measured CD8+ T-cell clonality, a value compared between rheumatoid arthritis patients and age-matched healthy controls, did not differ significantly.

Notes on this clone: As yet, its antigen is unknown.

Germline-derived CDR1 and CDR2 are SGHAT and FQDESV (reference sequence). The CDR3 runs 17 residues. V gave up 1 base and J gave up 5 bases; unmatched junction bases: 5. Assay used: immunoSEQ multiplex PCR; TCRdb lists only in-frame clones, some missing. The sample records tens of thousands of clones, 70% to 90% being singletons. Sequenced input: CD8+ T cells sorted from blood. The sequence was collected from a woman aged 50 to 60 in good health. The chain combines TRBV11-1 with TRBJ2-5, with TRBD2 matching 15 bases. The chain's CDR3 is CASSLGTSGGAGETQYF. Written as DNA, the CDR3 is TGTGCCAGCAGCTTAGGGACTAGCGGGGGGGCAGGGGAGACCCAGTACTTC.